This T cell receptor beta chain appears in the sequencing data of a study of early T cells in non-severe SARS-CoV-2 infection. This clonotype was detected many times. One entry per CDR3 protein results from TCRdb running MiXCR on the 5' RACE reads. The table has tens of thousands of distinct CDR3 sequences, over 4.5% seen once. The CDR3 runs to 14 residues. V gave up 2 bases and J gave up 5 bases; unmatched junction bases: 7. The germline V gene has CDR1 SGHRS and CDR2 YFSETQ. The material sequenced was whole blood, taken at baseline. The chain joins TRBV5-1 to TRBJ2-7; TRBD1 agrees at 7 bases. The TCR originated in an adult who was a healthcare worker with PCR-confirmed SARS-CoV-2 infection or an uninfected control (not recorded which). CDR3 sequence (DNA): TGCGCCAGCAGCTTCCGGGACAGTAGACACGAGCAGTACTTC. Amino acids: CASSFRDSRHEQYF.